This T cell receptor (beta chain) was documented in a study of OX40 agonist ivuxolimab in advanced cancers. Across the whole study: Ivuxolimab, an agonistic anti-OX40 (CD134) antibody, was given to patients. Partial responses were achieved by three patients, of whom one had hepatocellular carcinoma and two had cutaneous melanoma. Overall study results and limits: Relative to CD4+ cells, CD8+ T cells on average had more expanded clones. The CD4+ and CD8+ T cells in the blood had expanded clonally by week 6 at 0.1 to 3.0 mg/kg.

Regarding this clone: Its target is not known.

This CDR3 region has 14 residues. The germline V gene has CDR1 MDHEN and CDR2 SYDVKM. Trimming stripped 8 bases from V and 3 bases from J, with 16 bases between. Assay used: immunoSEQ multiplex PCR; TCRdb lists only in-frame clones, some missing. The table has over 85,000 clones, roughly 90% seen once. Sample: CD4+ or CD8+ T cells sorted from blood, taken in a trial of the OX40 agonist ivuxolimab. The clonotype comes from an adult with an advanced solid tumor such as melanoma, head and neck, liver or kidney cancer. The chain is built from TRBV28 and TRBJ1-2; possible D gene TRBD1, 5 bases. The CDR3 region has the DNA TGTGCCAGCGTACTCTCGGGGGTATACTATGGCTACACCTTC. This gives the protein CASVLSGVYYGYTF.